This T cell receptor (beta chain) was identified in a study of blood T cell repertoires in COVID-19. As for the study in general: Material from acute and convalescent COVID-19 was sourced from the United States, Italy and Spain. T cells, B-cell-depleted T cells, or PBMCs supplied cDNA or gDNA.

In the original analysis: By means of reference gene primer amplification, nucleated cell counts were estimated. This table comes from immunoSEQ multiplex PCR, and its TCRdb copy is limited to in-frame clones, with some not included. V, J and clone size reflect that table, while D and trimming were determined from the DNA. The sample records about 90,000 clones, approximately 92% being singletons. The sequence was obtained from a woman in her sixties or seventies with active COVID-19. Sequencing was performed on peripheral blood.

As DNA, the CDR3 is TGCGCCAGCAGCTTGGAGCCCGGGGAGCTGTTTTTT. Protein sequence: CASSLEPGELFF. The gene calls are TRBV5-1 and TRBJ2-2; D unresolved. Germline V gene sequence: CDR1 SGHRS, CDR2 YFSETQ. The CDR3 length is 12 residues. Between the trimmed V and J ends, which lost 0 bases and 6 bases, there was a span of 3 bases. The complete variable domain, with remaining parts taken from reference TRBV5-1 and TRBJ2-2, reads KAGVTQTPRYLIKTRGQQVTLSCSPISGHRSVSWYQQTPGQGLQFLFEYFSETQRNKGNFPGRFSGRQFSNSRSEMNVSTLELGDSALYLCASSLEPGELFFGEGSRLTVL.